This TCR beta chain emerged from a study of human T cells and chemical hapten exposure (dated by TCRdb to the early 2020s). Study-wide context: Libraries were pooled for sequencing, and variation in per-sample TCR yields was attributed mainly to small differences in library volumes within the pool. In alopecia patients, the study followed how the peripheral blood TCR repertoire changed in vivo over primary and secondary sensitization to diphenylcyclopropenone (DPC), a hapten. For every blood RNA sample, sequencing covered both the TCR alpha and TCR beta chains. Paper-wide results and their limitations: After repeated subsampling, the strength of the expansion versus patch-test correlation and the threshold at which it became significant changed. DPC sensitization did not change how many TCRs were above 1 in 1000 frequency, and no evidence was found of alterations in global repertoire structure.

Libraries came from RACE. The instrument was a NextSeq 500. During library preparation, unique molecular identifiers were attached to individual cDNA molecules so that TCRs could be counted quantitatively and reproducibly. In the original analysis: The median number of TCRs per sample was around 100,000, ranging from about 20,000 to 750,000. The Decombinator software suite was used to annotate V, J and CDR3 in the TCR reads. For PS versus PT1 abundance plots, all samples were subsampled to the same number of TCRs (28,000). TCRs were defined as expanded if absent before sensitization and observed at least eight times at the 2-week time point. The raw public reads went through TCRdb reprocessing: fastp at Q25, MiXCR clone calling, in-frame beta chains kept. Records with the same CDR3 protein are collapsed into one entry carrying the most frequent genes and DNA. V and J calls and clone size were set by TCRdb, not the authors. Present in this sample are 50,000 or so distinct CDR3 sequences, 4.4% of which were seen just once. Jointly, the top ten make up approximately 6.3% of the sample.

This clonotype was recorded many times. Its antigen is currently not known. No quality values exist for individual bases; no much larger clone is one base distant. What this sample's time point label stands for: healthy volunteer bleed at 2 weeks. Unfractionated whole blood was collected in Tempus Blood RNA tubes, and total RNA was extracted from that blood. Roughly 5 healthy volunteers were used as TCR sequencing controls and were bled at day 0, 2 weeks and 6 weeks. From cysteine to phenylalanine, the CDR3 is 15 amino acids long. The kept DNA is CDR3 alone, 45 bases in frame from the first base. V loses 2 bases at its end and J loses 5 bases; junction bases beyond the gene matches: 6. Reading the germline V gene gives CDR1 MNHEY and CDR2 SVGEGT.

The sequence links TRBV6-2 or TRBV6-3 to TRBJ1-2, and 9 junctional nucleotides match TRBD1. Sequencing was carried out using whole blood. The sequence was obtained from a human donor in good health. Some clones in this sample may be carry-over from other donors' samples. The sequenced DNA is TGTGCCAGCAGTTACGGGACAGGGCTCTCGTATGGCTACACCTTC. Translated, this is CASSYGTGLSYGYTF.